This T cell receptor beta chain appears in the sequencing data of a study of cytomegalovirus exposure and HLA in healthy donors. Whole-study context: In an early release, HLA-typed donors contributed about 80 million unique TCR sequences.

Regarding the study as a whole: Common viral pathogens seemed, in a later analysis, to connect with several of the most significant clusters. Productive rates of about 90% or about 30% were seen for most TCR beta V segments in an earlier analysis.

Germline values: CDR1 SGHTA, CDR2 FQGNSA. V was clipped by 3 bases and J by 2 bases, with 12 bases between them. This CDR3 comprises 15 residues. PCR primers comprised 60 Vbeta and 13 Jbeta primers. Assay: immunoSEQ multiplex PCR; the TCRdb copy retains only in-frame clones and omits some. The data contain approximately 290,000 clones, around 80% of them singletons. This clone was observed a single time. Antigen: not known. The specimen was PBMCs. The genes are TRBV7-2 and TRBJ2-3; D might be TRBD1 (6 bases). This clonotype was sampled from a girl aged 2 to 10 in good health and CMV-seronegative. The CDR3 region is CASSLQQGLTDTQYF. CDR3 nucleotide sequence: TGTGCCAGCAGCTTGCAACAGGGTCTCACAGATACGCAGTATTTT.